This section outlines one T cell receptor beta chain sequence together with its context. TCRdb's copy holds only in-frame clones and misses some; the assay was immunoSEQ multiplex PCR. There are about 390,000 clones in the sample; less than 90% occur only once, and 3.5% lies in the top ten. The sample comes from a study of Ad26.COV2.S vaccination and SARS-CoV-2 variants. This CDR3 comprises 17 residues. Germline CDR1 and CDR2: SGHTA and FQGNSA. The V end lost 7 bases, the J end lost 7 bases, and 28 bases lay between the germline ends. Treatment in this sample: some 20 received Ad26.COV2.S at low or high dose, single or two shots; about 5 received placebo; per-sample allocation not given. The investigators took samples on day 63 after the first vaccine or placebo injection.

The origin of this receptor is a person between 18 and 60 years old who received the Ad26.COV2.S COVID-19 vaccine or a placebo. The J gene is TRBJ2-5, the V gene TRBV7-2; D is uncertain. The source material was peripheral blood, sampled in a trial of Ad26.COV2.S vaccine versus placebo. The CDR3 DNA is TGTGCCAGCACCCTTCTTAGCCCCACTACCCAAGCTAGGACCCAGTACTTC. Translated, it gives CASTLLSPTTQARTQYF.